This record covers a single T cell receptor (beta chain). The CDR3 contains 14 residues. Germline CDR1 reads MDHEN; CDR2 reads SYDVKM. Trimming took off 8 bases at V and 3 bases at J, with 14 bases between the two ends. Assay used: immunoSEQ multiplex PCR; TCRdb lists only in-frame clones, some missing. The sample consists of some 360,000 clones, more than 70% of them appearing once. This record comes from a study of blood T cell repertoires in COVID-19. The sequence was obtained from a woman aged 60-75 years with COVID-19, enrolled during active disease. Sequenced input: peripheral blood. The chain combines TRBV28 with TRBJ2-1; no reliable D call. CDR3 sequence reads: CASGFSSDYNEQFF. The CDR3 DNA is TGTGCCAGCGGCTTCAGTTCAGACTACAATGAGCAGTTCTTC.